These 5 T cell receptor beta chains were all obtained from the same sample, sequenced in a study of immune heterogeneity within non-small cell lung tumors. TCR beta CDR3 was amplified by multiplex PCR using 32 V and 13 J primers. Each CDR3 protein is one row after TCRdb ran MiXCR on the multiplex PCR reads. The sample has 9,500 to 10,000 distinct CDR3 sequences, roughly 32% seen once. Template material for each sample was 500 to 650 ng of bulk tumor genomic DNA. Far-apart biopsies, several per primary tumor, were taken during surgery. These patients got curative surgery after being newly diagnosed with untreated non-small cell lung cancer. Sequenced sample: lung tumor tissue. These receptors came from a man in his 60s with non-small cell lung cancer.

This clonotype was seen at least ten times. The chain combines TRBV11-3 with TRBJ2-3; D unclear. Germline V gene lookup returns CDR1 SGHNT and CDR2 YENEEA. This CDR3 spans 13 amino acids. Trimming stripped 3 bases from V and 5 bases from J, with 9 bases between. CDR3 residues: CASSFRSGDTQYF. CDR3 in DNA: TGTGCCAGCAGCTTCCGTTCGGGAGATACGCAGTATTTT.

CDR3 protein: CASSLGGGDGYTF. DNA of the CDR3: TGTGCCAGCAGTCTCGGGGGGGGAGATGGCTACACCTTC. The chain combines TRBV6-1 with TRBJ1-2, with a tentative D call TRBD1 (5 bases). The germline gives CDR1 MNHNS, CDR2 SASEGT. V dropped 5 bases and J dropped 6 bases, with 13 bases sitting between them. The CDR3 extends over 13 amino acids.

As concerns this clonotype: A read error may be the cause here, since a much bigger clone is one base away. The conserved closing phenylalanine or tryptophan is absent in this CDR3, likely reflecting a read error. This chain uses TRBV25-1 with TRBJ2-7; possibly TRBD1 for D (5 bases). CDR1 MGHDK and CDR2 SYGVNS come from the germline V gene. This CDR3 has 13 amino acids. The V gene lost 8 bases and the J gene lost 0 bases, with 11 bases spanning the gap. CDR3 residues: CASSDTSSYEQYL. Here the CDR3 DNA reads TGTGCCAGCTCGGACACGAGCTCCTACGAGCAGTACCTC.

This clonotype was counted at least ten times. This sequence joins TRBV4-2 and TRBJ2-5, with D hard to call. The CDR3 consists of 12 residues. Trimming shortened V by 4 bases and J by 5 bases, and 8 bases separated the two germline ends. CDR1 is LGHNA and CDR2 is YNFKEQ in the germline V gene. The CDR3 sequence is CASSPNRETQYF. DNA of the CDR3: TGTGCCAGCAGCCCAAATAGGGAGACCCAGTACTTC.

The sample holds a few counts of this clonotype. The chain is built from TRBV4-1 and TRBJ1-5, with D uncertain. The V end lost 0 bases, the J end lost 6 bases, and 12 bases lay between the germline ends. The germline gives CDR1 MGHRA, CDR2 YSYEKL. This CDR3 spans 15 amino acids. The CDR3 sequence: CASSQDLQRVQPQHF. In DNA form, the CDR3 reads TGCGCCAGCAGCCAAGATCTACAGAGGGTTCAGCCCCAGCATTTT.